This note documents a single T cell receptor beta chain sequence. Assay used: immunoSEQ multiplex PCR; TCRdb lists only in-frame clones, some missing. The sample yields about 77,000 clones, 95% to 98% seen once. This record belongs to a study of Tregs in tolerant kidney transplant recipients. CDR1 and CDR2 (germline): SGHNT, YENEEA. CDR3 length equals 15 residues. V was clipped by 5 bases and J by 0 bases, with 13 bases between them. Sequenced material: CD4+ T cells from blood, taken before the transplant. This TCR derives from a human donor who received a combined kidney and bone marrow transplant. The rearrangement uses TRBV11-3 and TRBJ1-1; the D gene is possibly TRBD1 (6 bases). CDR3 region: CASSRGGAVNTEAFF. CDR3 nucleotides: TGTGCCAGCAGCCGTGGGGGGGCAGTGAACACTGAAGCTTTCTTT. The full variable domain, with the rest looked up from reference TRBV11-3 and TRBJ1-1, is EAGVVQSPRYKIIEKKQPVAFWCNPISGHNTLYWYLQNLGQGPELLIRYENEEAVDDSQLPKDRFSAERLKGVDSTLKIQPAELGDSAVYLCASSRGGAVNTEAFFGQGTRLTVV.